These T cell receptor beta chains were read from a single sample in a study of shared clonotypes between healthy human individuals. Clones were sequenced by immunoSEQ multiplex PCR, and TCRdb holds only the in-frame ones, with some missing. The sample has over 1.4 million clones, around 97% seen once. Source material: naive CD4+ T cells sorted from blood. The receptors originated from a man aged 25-45 years in good health. CDR3s include the opening cysteine and the closing phenylalanine or tryptophan. The order of the fields is V gene, clone size, J gene, D gene, CDR3 DNA, CDR3 protein. D genes are given only for firm matches. A clone size is listed for some rows: how often the clone was seen (once, few, many), or a class if it is expanded.

>TRBV11-2|-|TRBJ2-7|-
TGTGCCAGCAGCCTTCAGGGGACGAGCTACGAGCAGTACTTC
CASSLQGTSYEQYF
>TRBV7-8|-|TRBJ2-1|-
TGTGCCAGCAGCTTAGAACTAGCATCGGATGAGCAGTTCTTC
CASSLELASDEQFF
>TRBV28|once|TRBJ2-2|-
TGTGCCAGTTACCGGGTGAACACCGGGGAGCTGTTTTTT
CASYRVNTGELFF
>TRBV7-9|-|TRBJ1-1|TRBD1
TGTGCCAGCAGTCTAACAGGGGGGCGAGGGACTGAAGCTTTCTTT
CASSLTGGRGTEAFF
>TRBV2|-|TRBJ2-5|-
TGTGCCAGCAGTGAACAGTCAAAAGAGACCCAGTACTTC
CASSEQSKETQYF
>TRBV4-1|-|TRBJ1-1|-
TGCGCCAGCAGCCAAGTCGCGGGGGCACGGGCTTTCTTT
CASSQVAGARAFF
>TRBV18|once|TRBJ1-5|TRBD1
TGTGCCAGCTCAAGACAGGGAAGGGGACAGCCCCAGCATTTT
CASSRQGRGQPQHF
>TRBV29-1|once|TRBJ2-5|TRBD2
TGCAGCGTTGGCCTAGCGGGACCTCAAGAGACCCAGTACTTC
CSVGLAGPQETQYF
>TRBV19|-|TRBJ2-6|TRBD1
TGTGCCAGTATGGGGGACAGGGGTAGCTCTGGGGCCAACGTCCTGACTTTC
CASMGDRGSSGANVLTF
>TRBV5-1|-|TRBJ2-1|-
TGCGCCAGCAGCTTGTCCTTAAGATACAATGAGCAGTTCTTC
CASSLSLRYNEQFF
>TRBV7-2|-|TRBJ2-3|-
TGTGCCAGCAGCTTAGAACTAGCCGCTTACACAGATACGCAGTATTTT
CASSLELAAYTDTQYF
>TRBV29-1|once|TRBJ2-1|-
TGCAGCGTTGAAGATCTCGATGGCGGCCCTCTGATCTTC
CSVEDLDGGPLIF
>TRBV10-3|-|TRBJ2-2|-
TGTGCCATCAGTAGCGGGCCTACGAACACCGGGGAGCTGTTTTTT
CAISSGPTNTGELFF
>TRBV10-3|-|TRBJ2-5|TRBD1
TGTGCCATCAGTGAAAAGACAGGGGAGACCCAGTACTTC
CAISEKTGETQYF
>TRBV28|-|TRBJ1-3|-
TGTGCCAGCAGTTTATCTGGGTCTGGAAACACCATATATTTT
CASSLSGSGNTIYF
>TRBV25-1|few|TRBJ2-7|TRBD1
TGTGCCAGCAGTGGACAGGGCTCCTACGAGCAGTACTTC
CASSGQGSYEQYF
>TRBV4-2|-|TRBJ2-6|TRBD1
TGTGCCAGCAGCTCGGGACAGGGGGCAGGGGGGGCCAACGTCCTGACTTTC
CASSSGQGAGGANVLTF
>TRBV20-1|-|TRBJ2-7|-
TGCAGTGCTAGGCGTCAGGGCCCACCCAACTTC
CSARRQGPPNF
>TRBV6-1|-|TRBJ1-1|TRBD1
TGTGCCAGCAGGGTTGTCCCGGGACAGGGGGCTGAAGCTTTCTTT
CASRVVPGQGAEAFF
>TRBV6-6|-|TRBJ2-1|-
TGTGCCAGCAGTTACTCTCGGGGCACCTACAATGAGCAGTTCTTC
CASSYSRGTYNEQFF
>TRBV6-1|-|TRBJ2-2|-
TGTGCCAGCACGGTAACGGGGCCGAACACCGGGGAGCTGTTTTTT
CASTVTGPNTGELFF
>TRBV7-9|once|TRBJ2-1|-
TGTGCCAGCAGCCGCTTGGGCGGCGGCTACAATGAGCAGTTCTTC
CASSRLGGGYNEQFF
>TRBV5-1|-|TRBJ2-7|TRBD1
TGCGCCAGCAGCACCTCTACAGGGGGCGCGTCCTACGAGCAGTACTTC
CASSTSTGGASYEQYF
>TRBV9|-|TRBJ1-3|TRBD1
TGTGCCAGCAGCGCTTCAGGGGGTCGAAACACCATATATTTT
CASSASGGRNTIYF
>TRBV6-5|-|TRBJ1-3|TRBD1
TGTGCCAGCAGCCAACTCGGACAGGGGGGAACCATATATTTT
CASSQLGQGGTIYF
>TRBV7-2|-|TRBJ2-7|-
TGTGCCAGCAGCTTCTCGGGGGGCCACGAGCAGTACTTC
CASSFSGGHEQYF
>TRBV5-4|-|TRBJ1-1|-
TGTGCCAGCAGCCCCCCGGCAAGCATGAACACTGAAGCTTTCTTT
CASSPPASMNTEAFF
>TRBV5-1|once|TRBJ2-3|-
TGCGCCAGCAGCACGACTAGCACAGATACGCAGTATTTT
CASSTTSTDTQYF
>TRBV28|-|TRBJ2-7|TRBD1
TGTGCCAGCAGTCCAGGACAGGGAAACGAGCAGTACTTC
CASSPGQGNEQYF
>TRBV10-2|-|TRBJ2-3|TRBD2
TGCGCCAGCAGCCTGACTAGCGGGGACTACTCTAGCACAGATACGCAGTATTTT
CASSLTSGDYSSTDTQYF
>TRBV5-1|-|TRBJ1-5|TRBD1
TGCGCCAGCAGCCCGGGACAGGGACAAGGTCAGCCCCAGCATTTT
CASSPGQGQGQPQHF
>TRBV5-1|-|TRBJ2-2|-
TGCGCCAGCAGCTTGGGCGCCCCGAACACCGGGGAGCTGTTTTTT
CASSLGAPNTGELFF